The T cell receptor (beta chain) under discussion was sequenced for a study of T cells in Graves' hyperthyroidism and ophthalmopathy. Researchers amplified the TCR beta CDR3 regions from RNA transcripts. First-round RT-PCR of the TCR CDR3 relied on the HTBI primer set. One entry per CDR3 protein results from TCRdb running MiXCR on the multiplex PCR reads. Here the sample spans about 400,000 distinct CDR3 sequences, roughly an eighth being singletons. Whole-study findings and limits: Ophthalmopathy was told apart from stable hyperthyroidism by a 13 V-J model.

This clonotype came up many times. The antigen remains unidentified. The CDR3 covers 13 residues. CDR1 and CDR2 from the germline V gene are SNHLY and FYNNEI. V was trimmed by 4 bases and J by 5 bases, leaving 8 bases between them. This rearrangement joins TRBV2 to TRBJ2-2, with D hard to call. The sequencing input was blood. The sequence was obtained from a woman in her late teens or twenties with Graves' hyperthyroidism. The DNA of the CDR3 is TGTGCCAGCAGTGGCGCAGTAACCGGGGAGCTGTTTTTT. It specifies CASSGAVTGELFF.